The 32 T cell receptor beta chains listed next were all sequenced from one sample in a study of vaccination effects on CD4 cells after COVID-19. Only in-frame clones appear in the TCRdb table, and some are missing; sequencing was by immunoSEQ multiplex PCR. This table has 84,000 or so clones, under 85% appearing once. Antigens for these TCRs are unknown. Before sequencing took place, the ViraFEST assay used viral peptide pools to expand antigen-specific CD4+ T cells. Following culture for roughly 10 days, CD4+ T cells were isolated. The vaccine given was either BNT162b2 or mRNA-1273, in two doses. Sequencing was performed on CD4+ T cells from PBMCs cultured with HCoV-OC43 spike peptides, taken after COVID-19 vaccination. Described subset: HCoV-OC43 spike overlapping peptide pool stimulation. Receptors were obtained from a human donor who received a COVID-19 vaccine.

V and J are TRBV6-5 and TRBJ2-1; D is unclear. CDR1 is MNHEY and CDR2 is SVGAGI in the germline V gene. Trimming stripped 7 bases from V and 5 bases from J, with 6 bases between. This CDR3 contains 11 residues. CDR3 DNA sequence: TGTGCCAGCACCCCTCACAATGAGCAGTTCTTC. Protein sequence: CASTPHNEQFF.

V usage is TRBV18 and J usage is TRBJ1-1; D might be TRBD1 (6 bases). The germline V gene has CDR1 KGHSH and CDR2 LQKENI. The CDR3 is made up of 13 amino acids. V was cut by 3 bases and J by 5 bases, with 10 bases left in between. The CDR3 DNA sequence: TGTGCCAGCTCACCTACAACAGGGACTGAAGCTTTCTTT. Amino acids: CASSPTTGTEAFF.

The V call is TRBV7-2, the J call TRBJ1-2, with D possibly matching TRBD1 (6 bases). CDR1 is SGHTA and CDR2 is FQGNSA in the germline V gene. V lost 0 bases and J lost 2, with 16 bases in between. This CDR3 contains 17 residues. The CDR3 reads CASSLASPQGTNYGYTF. CDR3 DNA: TGTGCCAGCAGCTTAGCCTCCCCACAGGGAACCAACTATGGCTACACCTTC.

This clone is a singleton in its sample. This sequence joins TRBV28 and TRBJ2-2, with D uncertain. From germline, CDR1 is MDHEN and CDR2 SYDVKM. Trimming left V 0 bases short and J 4 bases short, with 9 bases between. The CDR3 is 15 amino acids. This chain's CDR3 is CASSLWGMGTGELFF. The CDR3 region has the DNA TGTGCCAGCAGTTTATGGGGGATGGGCACCGGGGAGCTGTTTTTT.

The chain is built from TRBV6-5 and TRBJ1-2; no firm D call. Germline loops: CDR1 MNHEY, CDR2 SVGAGI. The CDR3 runs 15 residues. Trimming removed 6 bases at V and 2 bases at J, with 16 bases between. CDR3 coding DNA: TGTGCCAGCAGCTTACAGTCGGGAGGAAACTATGGCTACACCTTC. Protein product: CASSLQSGGNYGYTF.

The V and J genes are TRBV6-5 and TRBJ1-5; D call uncertain. Germline assignment: CDR1 MNHEY and CDR2 SVGAGI. CDR3 length: 13 amino acids. Between the trimmed V and J ends, which lost 4 bases and 6 bases, there was a span of 10 bases. In DNA, the CDR3 is TGTGCCAGCAGTTCTAGGGAAAGTCAGCCCCAGCATTTT. This codes for CASSSRESQPQHF.

The chain carries TRBV6-6 and TRBJ1-2; 11 bases agree with TRBD1. Trimming took 5 bases from V and 4 from J; bases not matched to a gene: 3. CDR1 and CDR2 (germline): MNHNY, SVGAGI (reference sequence). There are 14 residues in the CDR3. The CDR3 protein is CASSLGTGGYGYTF. The CDR3 DNA follows: TGTGCCAGCAGTCTGGGGACAGGGGGCTATGGCTACACCTTC.

The V call is TRBV25-1, the J call TRBJ2-2; 12 bases match TRBD1. This CDR3 is 16 amino acids long. Trimming at V came to 4 bases and at J to 2 bases, leaving 2 bases not matched to a gene. Germline loops: CDR1 MGHDK, CDR2 SYGVNS. CDR3 in DNA: TGTGCCAGCAGTGGGGGACAGGGGGCCAACACCGGGGAGCTGTTTTTT. It encodes CASSGGQGANTGELFF.

The chain recombines TRBV7-9 with TRBJ1-3; 7 bases are shared with TRBD1. V shed 5 bases, J shed 1 base, and the junction held 5 bases outside the gene matches. The CDR3 is made up of 15 amino acids. Germline V CDR1 and CDR2: SEHNR, FQNEAQ (reference sequence). CDR3 residues: CASSLTGESGNTIYF. In DNA form, the CDR3 reads TGTGCCAGCAGCCTCACAGGGGAGTCTGGAAACACCATATATTTT.

The V and J genes are TRBV6-5 and TRBJ2-3; D is unresolved. Germline V gives CDR1 MNHEY, CDR2 SVGAGI. This CDR3 is built from 15 residues. The ends were cut back, 0 bases at V and 0 bases at J, with 7 bases in the middle. The CDR3: CASSYSGYSTDTQYF. The CDR3 nucleotides are TGTGCCAGCAGTTACTCTGGGTACAGCACAGATACGCAGTATTTT.

The chain uses TRBV24-1 and TRBJ2-4; 7 bases map to TRBD1. J was trimmed by 0 bases and V by 4 bases; bases with no gene match: 2. CDR1 is KGHDR, CDR2 SFDVKD, per germline. This CDR3 has 15 residues. For the CDR3, the DNA is TGTGCCACCAGTGAGTCAGGGGGAGCCAAAAACATTCAGTACTTC. It yields the protein CATSESGGAKNIQYF.

The chain combines TRBV10-1 with TRBJ2-3; D not certain. Trimming removed 2 bases from V and 11 bases from J, with 20 bases in between. The V gene's germline CDR1 is WNHNN and CDR2 SYGVQD (reference sequence). The CDR3 loop spans 15 amino acids. In DNA, the CDR3 is TGCGCCAGCAGTGAGACGGCCGCCCCGTTGGTTGGGCAGTATTTT. This sequence encodes CASSETAAPLVGQYF.

This clone was seen once. The CDR3 coding sequence is TGTGCCAGCAGCTTAGATGAAGTAGCGGGGGGCAATGAGCAGTTCTTC. Amino acid sequence: CASSLDEVAGGNEQFF. V and J are TRBV11-2 and TRBJ2-1; 10 nucleotides agree with TRBD2. The germline gives CDR1 SGHAT, CDR2 FQNNGV. The CDR3 is made up of 16 amino acids. J lost 6 bases, V lost 0 bases, and 5 bases had no gene match. Looking up the rest from reference TRBV11-2 and TRBJ2-1 gives the full variable domain: EAGVAQSPRYKIIEKRQSVAFWCNPISGHATLYWYQQILGQGPKLLIQFQNNGVVDDSQLPKDRFSAERLKGVDSTLKIQPAKLEDSAVYLCASSLDEVAGGNEQFFGPGTRLTVL.

The V gene is TRBV6-5, the J gene TRBJ2-5; D is possibly TRBD1 or TRBD2 (5 bases each). This CDR3 spans 14 amino acids. The germline CDR1 and CDR2 sequences are MNHEY and SVGAGI. The V end lost 6 bases, the J end lost 0 bases, and 11 bases lay between the germline ends. CDR3: CASRGTVHQETQYF. DNA of the CDR3: TGTGCCAGCAGGGGGACGGTGCACCAAGAGACCCAGTACTTC.

The chain uses TRBV5-8 and TRBJ1-5; D is undetermined. This CDR3 spans 14 amino acids. V lost 7 bases and J 0 bases, leaving 11 bases between the germline ends. CDR1 is SGHTS and CDR2 is YDEGEE in the germline V gene. The chain's CDR3 is CASLRYNSNQPQHF. CDR3 nucleotides: TGTGCCAGCCTCCGTTATAATAGCAATCAGCCCCAGCATTTT.

The CDR3 spells CASSPSLSDTEAFF. The CDR3 nucleotides read TGTGCCAGCTCTCCCAGTCTTAGCGACACTGAAGCTTTCTTT. This sequence joins TRBV18 and TRBJ1-1, with no clear D. This CDR3 is 14 amino acids long. The germline V gene has CDR1 KGHSH and CDR2 LQKENI. Trimming shortened V by 6 bases and J by 3 bases, and 14 bases separated the two germline ends. The full variable domain, its missing parts supplied by reference TRBV18 and TRBJ1-1, is NAGVMQNPRHLVRRRGQEARLRCSPMKGHSHVYWYRQLPEEGLKFMVYLQKENIIDESGMPKERFSAEFPKEGPSILRIQQVVRGDSAAYFCASSPSLSDTEAFFGQGTRLTVV.

This chain uses TRBV10-2 with TRBJ1-4, with D unresolved. Trimming removed 2 bases at V and 0 bases at J, with 10 bases between. The length of the CDR3 is 16 residues. The germline gives CDR1 WSHSY, CDR2 SAAADI. CDR3 in amino acids: CASSEPRRTTNEKLFF. In DNA, the CDR3 is TGCGCCAGCAGTGAGCCCAGGCGGACAACTAATGAAAAACTGTTTTTT.

The J gene is TRBJ2-5, the V gene TRBV27; unclear D gene. The germline V gene has CDR1 MNHEY and CDR2 SMNVEV (reference sequence). The CDR3 consists of 15 residues. V gave up 4 bases and J gave up 1 base, with 13 bases separating them. The CDR3 nucleotides read TGTGCCAGCAGTTCCTTGGGTTCTGTCCAAGAGACCCAGTACTTC. Protein sequence: CASSSLGSVQETQYF.

J is TRBJ2-5 and V is TRBV14; D is unclear. V was shortened by 1 base and J by 0 bases, with 6 bases between the two germline ends. The CDR3 spans 14 residues. Germline V gene sequence: CDR1 SGHDN, CDR2 FVKESK. The CDR3, as DNA: TGTGCCAGCAGCCAAGTAAACTACCAAGAGACCCAGTACTTC. This encodes CASSQVNYQETQYF.

The gene calls are TRBV15 and TRBJ1-1; perhaps TRBD1 as D (5 bases). Germline assignment: CDR1 LNHNV and CDR2 YYDKDF (reference sequence). CDR3 size: 15 residues. The V end lost 1 base, the J end lost 0 bases, and 9 bases lay between the germline ends. The CDR3 DNA is TGTGCCACCAGCAGAGGAAGGACAATGAACACTGAAGCTTTCTTT. It codes for CATSRGRTMNTEAFF.

The chain employs TRBV7-8 and TRBJ2-2, with TRBD1 matching 8 bases. The germline gives CDR1 SGHVS, CDR2 FQNEAQ. This CDR3 is 18 amino acids long. Trimming removed 0 bases from V and 1 base from J; junction bases left unmatched: 7. The CDR3 sequence is CASSLAPGQGMNTGELFF. The DNA of the CDR3 is TGTGCCAGCAGCTTAGCGCCCGGACAGGGAATGAACACCGGGGAGCTGTTTTTT.

This clone was seen more than once but under ten times. The chain combines TRBV18 with TRBJ2-1; tentatively, D is TRBD2 (5 bases). The CDR3 length is 14 residues. The germline V gene has CDR1 KGHSH and CDR2 LQKENI. V lost 0 bases, J lost 4 bases, and 7 bases lay in between. The CDR3 region is CASSPPPGYNEQFF. The CDR3 coding sequence is TGTGCCAGCTCACCACCTCCGGGGTACAATGAGCAGTTCTTC.

This clone has more than one count but fewer than ten. This chain uses TRBV10-1 with TRBJ2-3; D may be TRBD2 (5 bases). V was trimmed by 5 bases and J by 6 bases, leaving 6 bases between them. The CDR3 has 11 amino acids. CDR1 WNHNN and CDR2 SYGVQD come from the germline V gene (reference sequence). CDR3 DNA: TGCGCCAGCAGTATAGCGGATACGCAGTATTTT. Protein: CASSIADTQYF.

In its sample, this clone was seen once. V and J are TRBV5-1 and TRBJ1-2, with D possibly TRBD1 on 6 matching bases. The CDR3 totals 16 residues. Trimming pared 0 bases from V and 14 bases from J, leaving 26 bases between. Germline-derived CDR1 and CDR2 are SGHRS and YFSETQ. The CDR3 protein is CASSLGGQGPLYHETF. The CDR3 nucleotides are TGCGCCAGCAGCTTGGGGGGCCAGGGGCCCCTTTACCACGAGACCTTC.

CDR3: CASSPLTGKQETQYF. CDR3 nucleotides: TGCGCCAGCAGCCCGCTGACGGGTAAACAAGAGACCCAGTACTTC. The chain has TRBV5-1 and TRBJ2-5; D is uncertain. Germline V CDR1 and CDR2: SGHRS, YFSETQ. The CDR3 consists of 15 residues. V lost 4 bases, J lost 2 bases, and 15 bases lay in between. The complete variable domain, with remaining parts taken from reference TRBV5-1 and TRBJ2-5, reads KAGVTQTPRYLIKTRGQQVTLSCSPISGHRSVSWYQQTPGQGLQFLFEYFSETQRNKGNFPGRFSGRQFSNSRSEMNVSTLELGDSALYLCASSPLTGKQETQYFGPGTRLLVL.

V usage is TRBV6-5 and J usage is TRBJ1-1; D not resolved. Germline CDR1 MNHEY, CDR2 SVGAGI. The length of the CDR3 is 10 residues. V gave up 3 bases and J gave up 10 bases, with 6 bases separating them. The CDR3 nucleotides are TGTGCCAGCAGTTATGAGCGAGCTTTCTTT. Translation gives CASSYERAFF.

The CDR3 bases are TGTGCCAGCAGTATCGCCGGGACAGGGGTCTCACCCCTCCACTTT. This encodes CASSIAGTGVSPLHF. V usage is TRBV27 and J usage is TRBJ1-6; 10 bases fit TRBD1. CDR3 length: 15 residues. The trim removed 5 bases at V and 10 bases at J, leaving 8 bases unmatched. Germline V lookup: CDR1 MNHEY, CDR2 SMNVEV (reference sequence).

The chain recombines TRBV24-1 with TRBJ2-5; TRBD2 matches at 8 bases. CDR1 and CDR2 (germline): KGHDR, SFDVKD. This CDR3 has 14 amino acids. With V trimmed by 4 bases and J by 4 bases, 4 bases remained unmatched. The CDR3 is CATSDPRGGETQYF. In nucleotides, the CDR3 is TGTGCCACCAGTGACCCACGGGGGGGAGAGACCCAGTACTTC.

The count of this clone is one. V is TRBV27 and J is TRBJ1-2, with TRBD1 identical over 10 bases. Trimming at V came to 3 bases and at J to 7 bases, leaving 5 bases not matched to a gene. Looked up from germline, CDR1 is MNHEY and CDR2 is SMNVEV (reference sequence). This CDR3 comprises 14 residues. The CDR3 region is CASSFGQGVSGYTF. Written as DNA, the CDR3 is TGTGCCAGCAGTTTTGGACAGGGGGTTAGTGGCTACACCTTC.

This clone was seen just once. V gene TRBV21-1 combines with J gene TRBJ1-1; the listed D gene, TRBD1, was not tested against the DNA. TRBV21-1 is a pseudogene. The CDR3 runs to 15 residues. CDR3 sequence (DNA): TGTGCCAGCAGCAACCGGACAGGGATGAACACTGAAGCTTTCTTT. It is translated as CASSNRTGMNTEAFF.

The genes are TRBV11-2 and TRBJ2-2; D perhaps matches TRBD2 (6 bases). The CDR3 has 14 residues. CDR1 is SGHAT, CDR2 FQNNGV, per germline. Trimming pared 7 bases from V and 6 bases from J, leaving 15 bases between. The CDR3 loop is CASKLQRAAGELFF. The CDR3 bases are TGTGCCAGCAAGCTCCAGCGGGCGGCCGGGGAGCTGTTTTTT.

This chain joins TRBV4-3 and TRBJ2-3, with 14 bases matching TRBD2. The J segment lost 6 bases and the V segment lost 4 bases, leaving 3 bases of the junction unmatched. This CDR3 has 15 amino acids. Germline V CDR1 and CDR2: LGHNA, YSLEER. The CDR3 nucleotides read TGCGCCAGCAGCCTGGGACTAGCGGGGGAGGATACGCAGTATTTT. Translated, it gives CASSLGLAGEDTQYF.